This T cell receptor (beta chain) was observed in a study of OX40 agonist ivuxolimab in advanced cancers. Study in general: Patients treated during dose escalation were battling hepatocellular carcinoma, melanoma, renal cell or head and neck cancer. Males comprised approximately 81% of the group, whose mean age was approximately 60 years (range roughly 20 to 85).

Clones were read by immunoSEQ multiplex PCR, and TCRdb kept only the in-frame ones, dropping some. Of tens of thousands of clones in the sample, about 88% were seen once. General study results and limits: By week 6 at 0.1 to 3.0 mg/kg, blood CD4+ and CD8+ T cells had expanded clonally.

V was shortened by 0 bases and J by 4 bases, with 9 bases between the two germline ends. The CDR3 runs 14 residues. Germline CDR1 reads MGHRA; CDR2 reads YSYEKL. Note on this clone: Its cognate antigen is unknown.

The origin of this receptor is an adult with an advanced solid tumor such as melanoma, head and neck, liver or kidney cancer. The chain uses TRBV4-1 and TRBJ2-5, with D uncertain. The specimen comprised CD4+ or CD8+ T cells sorted from blood, sampled in a trial of the OX40 agonist ivuxolimab. This CDR3 reads CASSQDRAPETQYF. In nucleotides, the CDR3 is TGCGCCAGCAGCCAAGATAGGGCACCAGAGACCCAGTACTTC.